A selection of T cell receptor beta chains follows, all from one sample in a study of CD8+CD57+ T cells in acquired aplastic anemia. TCRdb processed the reads anew with MiXCR; each CDR3 protein has one entry. The profile shows around 200,000 distinct CDR3 sequences, over 40% of them singletons. The sequencing sample was made of sorted CD4+, CD8+, or CD8+CD57+ T cells (not recorded which) from PBMCs. The receptors shown here come from a human donor with aplastic anemia. CDR3s include the opening cysteine and the closing phenylalanine or tryptophan. A D gene is named only where the DNA matches it firmly. Some rows have no size entry. The others give once, few or many, or a class for an expanded clone.

CDR3 protein: CASSYSGFGGGNTEAFF; CDR3 DNA: TGTGCCAGCAGTTACTCGGGATTTGGGGGTGGCAACACTGAAGCTTTCTTT; clone size: NA; D gene: NA; V gene: TRBV6-5; J gene: TRBJ1-1
CDR3 protein: CASRGTGTNTGELFF; CDR3 DNA: TGTGCCAGCAGGGGGACAGGGACAAACACCGGGGAGCTGTTTTTT; clone size: few; D gene: TRBD1; V gene: TRBV5-8; J gene: TRBJ2-2
CDR3 protein: CSASLTNTEAFF; CDR3 DNA: TGCAGTGCTAGTCTAACGAACACTGAAGCTTTCTTT; clone size: NA; D gene: NA; V gene: TRBV20-1; J gene: TRBJ1-1
CDR3 protein: CSADRGRNQPQHF; CDR3 DNA: TGCAGTGCTGATAGGGGTCGCAATCAGCCCCAGCATTTT; clone size: NA; D gene: NA; V gene: TRBV20-1; J gene: TRBJ1-5
CDR3 protein: CASSPDYNQPQHF; CDR3 DNA: TGTGCCAGCAGCCCGGACTACAATCAGCCCCAGCATTTT; clone size: many; D gene: NA; V gene: TRBV7-2; J gene: TRBJ1-5
CDR3 protein: CAWGYSGANVLTF; CDR3 DNA: TGTGCCTGGGGGTACTCTGGGGCCAACGTCCTGACTTTC; clone size: few; D gene: NA; V gene: TRBV30; J gene: TRBJ2-6
CDR3 protein: CASRYYDRNTEAFF; CDR3 DNA: TGTGCCAGCAGATACTACGACAGGAACACTGAAGCTTTCTTT; clone size: many; D gene: NA; V gene: TRBV6-5; J gene: TRBJ1-1
CDR3 protein: CATTGGDETQYF; CDR3 DNA: TGTGCCACGACAGGGGGCGACGAGACCCAGTACTTC; clone size: once; D gene: TRBD1; V gene: TRBV2; J gene: TRBJ2-5
CDR3 protein: CASRLGGRGTEAFF; CDR3 DNA: TGTGCCAGCCGACTAGGGGGACGCGGCACTGAAGCTTTCTTT; clone size: many; D gene: NA; V gene: TRBV6-5; J gene: TRBJ1-1
CDR3 protein: CASSLEQPWETQYF; CDR3 DNA: TGTGCCAGCAGCTTAGAACAGCCTTGGGAGACCCAGTACTTC; clone size: once; D gene: NA; V gene: TRBV7-6; J gene: TRBJ2-5
CDR3 protein: CATSSQRNRATPPSGANYGYTF; CDR3 DNA: TGTGCCACCAGCAGCCAGAGGAACAGGGCCACCCCTCCCTCCGGGGCTAACTATGGCTACACCTTC; clone size: many; D gene: NA; V gene: TRBV15; J gene: TRBJ1-2
CDR3 protein: CASSQVGTGYNEQFF; CDR3 DNA: TGCGCCAGCAGCCAAGTAGGGACAGGATACAATGAGCAGTTCTTC; clone size: many; D gene: TRBD1; V gene: TRBV4-1; J gene: TRBJ2-1
CDR3 protein: CATSREAGGTEAFF; CDR3 DNA: TGTGCCACCAGCAGAGAGGCAGGGGGAACTGAAGCTTTCTTT; clone size: many; D gene: TRBD1; V gene: TRBV15; J gene: TRBJ1-1
CDR3 protein: CATSRDAAERNYGYTF; CDR3 DNA: TGTGCCACCAGCAGAGACGCGGCGGAACGTAACTATGGCTACACCTTC; clone size: NA; D gene: NA; V gene: TRBV15; J gene: TRBJ1-2
CDR3 protein: CASRPRGWGGQGNQPQHF; CDR3 DNA: TGTGCCAGCAGACCCAGGGGGTGGGGGGGGCAGGGCAATCAGCCCCAGCATTTT; clone size: NA; D gene: TRBD1; V gene: TRBV6-1; J gene: TRBJ1-5
CDR3 protein: CATSDSNKGGYTF; CDR3 DNA: TGTGCCACCAGTGATTCGAACAAGGGTGGCTACACCTTC; clone size: NA; D gene: NA; V gene: TRBV24-1; J gene: TRBJ1-2
CDR3 protein: CASSLGLAGGQYF; CDR3 DNA: TGTGCCAGCAGCTTAGGTCTAGCGGGAGGACAGTACTTC; clone size: NA; D gene: TRBD2; V gene: TRBV5-5; J gene: TRBJ2-7
CDR3 protein: CSVEGDTNQPQHF; CDR3 DNA: TGCAGCGTTGAAGGTGACACCAATCAGCCCCAGCATTTT; clone size: NA; D gene: NA; V gene: TRBV29-1; J gene: TRBJ1-5
CDR3 protein: CASATSGVNIQYF; CDR3 DNA: TGTGCCAGCGCCACTAGCGGAGTTAACATTCAGTACTTC; clone size: NA; D gene: TRBD2; V gene: TRBV6-2/TRBV6-3; J gene: TRBJ2-4
CDR3 protein: CAISESAPYEQYF; CDR3 DNA: TGTGCCATCAGTGAGTCCGCACCTTACGAGCAGTACTTC; clone size: many; D gene: NA; V gene: TRBV10-3; J gene: TRBJ2-7
CDR3 protein: CASSLGNNEQFF; CDR3 DNA: TGTGCCAGCAGCTTAGGCAACAATGAGCAGTTCTTC; clone size: NA; D gene: NA; V gene: TRBV7-9; J gene: TRBJ2-1
CDR3 protein: CASSVWTGLYTEAFF; CDR3 DNA: TGTGCCAGTAGTGTATGGACAGGGTTGTACACTGAAGCTTTCTTT; clone size: NA; D gene: TRBD1; V gene: TRBV19; J gene: TRBJ1-1
CDR3 protein: CASSPRLAGGPGFSSQETQYF; CDR3 DNA: TGTGCCAGCAGCCCGAGATTAGCGGGAGGACCGGGGTTTAGTAGTCAAGAGACCCAGTACTTC; clone size: many; D gene: TRBD2; V gene: TRBV7-9; J gene: TRBJ2-5
CDR3 protein: CASSQGAQGASEQYF; CDR3 DNA: TGCGCCAGCAGCCAAGGAGCACAGGGGGCTAGCGAGCAGTACTTC; clone size: many; D gene: TRBD1; V gene: TRBV4-1; J gene: TRBJ2-7
CDR3 protein: CASSWGMNTEAFF; CDR3 DNA: TGTGCCAGCAGTTGGGGGATGAACACTGAAGCTTTCTTT; clone size: many; D gene: NA; V gene: TRBV6-5; J gene: TRBJ1-1
CDR3 protein: CASSIFQTADSTDTQYF; CDR3 DNA: TGTGCCAGTAGTATATTTCAGACAGCCGATAGCACAGATACGCAGTATTTT; clone size: NA; D gene: NA; V gene: TRBV19; J gene: TRBJ2-3
CDR3 protein: CASSARTSYEQYF; CDR3 DNA: TGTGCTAGCAGCGCGCGGACTAGCTACGAGCAGTACTTC; clone size: NA; D gene: TRBD2; V gene: TRBV7-7; J gene: TRBJ2-7
CDR3 protein: CSAREGPQETQYF; CDR3 DNA: TGCAGTGCTAGAGAGGGCCCCCAAGAGACCCAGTACTTC; clone size: once; D gene: NA; V gene: TRBV20-1; J gene: TRBJ2-5
CDR3 protein: CASSARYRGDEQYF; CDR3 DNA: TGTGCCAGCAGCGCGCGCTACAGGGGCGACGAGCAGTACTTC; clone size: NA; D gene: TRBD1; V gene: TRBV7-8; J gene: TRBJ2-7
CDR3 protein: CASSDFSGARELFF; CDR3 DNA: TGTGCCAGCAGTGACTTTTCGGGCGCCCGGGAGCTGTTTTTT; clone size: NA; D gene: NA; V gene: TRBV2; J gene: TRBJ2-2
CDR3 protein: CASSGTGVQETQYF; CDR3 DNA: TGTGCCAGTAGTGGGACAGGGGTCCAAGAGACCCAGTACTTC; clone size: NA; D gene: TRBD1; V gene: TRBV19; J gene: TRBJ2-5
CDR3 protein: CSARNSNEQFF; CDR3 DNA: TGCAGTGCTAGGAATAGTAATGAGCAGTTCTTC; clone size: NA; D gene: NA; V gene: TRBV20-1; J gene: TRBJ2-1
CDR3 protein: CSVEDWRQPYEQYF; CDR3 DNA: TGCAGCGTTGAAGACTGGCGGCAGCCCTACGAGCAGTACTTC; clone size: many; D gene: NA; V gene: TRBV29-1; J gene: TRBJ2-7
CDR3 protein: CASSLKAGPRRNEKLFF; CDR3 DNA: TGTGCCAGCAGCTTAAAGGCAGGGCCCCGAAGAAATGAAAAACTGTTTTTT; clone size: few; D gene: NA; V gene: TRBV11-1; J gene: TRBJ1-4
CDR3 protein: CASSSTSGTYEQYF; CDR3 DNA: TGTGCCAGCAGCTCTACTAGCGGAACCTACGAGCAGTACTTC; clone size: few; D gene: TRBD2; V gene: TRBV10-3; J gene: TRBJ2-7
CDR3 protein: CAITPGQGNSPLHF; CDR3 DNA: TGTGCCATCACCCCGGGACAGGGTAATTCACCCCTCCACTTT; clone size: few; D gene: TRBD1; V gene: TRBV10-3; J gene: TRBJ1-6
CDR3 protein: CASSLALRHPYF; CDR3 DNA: TGTGCCAGCAGCTTGGCTCTTAGGCATCCGTACTTC; clone size: few; D gene: NA; V gene: TRBV5-6; J gene: TRBJ2-7
CDR3 protein: CSGWGVAGGQETQYF; CDR3 DNA: TGCAGCGGCTGGGGGGTAGCGGGGGGACAAGAGACCCAGTACTTC; clone size: once; D gene: TRBD2; V gene: TRBV29-1; J gene: TRBJ2-5
CDR3 protein: CASSRPRDRGFSGELFF; CDR3 DNA: TGCGCCAGCAGCCGACCTCGGGACAGGGGATTCTCCGGGGAGCTGTTTTTT; clone size: once; D gene: TRBD1; V gene: TRBV5-1; J gene: TRBJ2-2
CDR3 protein: CASSPPPGNTGELFF; CDR3 DNA: TGTGCCAGTAGTCCTCCCCCGGGAAACACCGGGGAGCTGTTTTTT; clone size: NA; D gene: NA; V gene: TRBV19; J gene: TRBJ2-2
CDR3 protein: CASSFGDWGRQETQYF; CDR3 DNA: TGTGCCAGCAGCTTCGGCGATTGGGGGCGGCAAGAGACCCAGTACTTC; clone size: many; D gene: NA; V gene: TRBV5-5; J gene: TRBJ2-5
CDR3 protein: CASVRTDNTGELFF; CDR3 DNA: TGTGCCAGCGTGAGGACAGACAACACCGGGGAGCTGTTTTTT; clone size: many; D gene: NA; V gene: TRBV19; J gene: TRBJ2-2
CDR3 protein: CSANRQLSNQPQHF; CDR3 DNA: TGCAGTGCCAACCGACAGCTTAGCAATCAGCCCCAGCATTTT; clone size: many; D gene: NA; V gene: TRBV20-1; J gene: TRBJ1-5
CDR3 protein: CASSEGWVVVEQYF; CDR3 DNA: TGTGCCAGCAGTGAAGGGTGGGTCGTCGTCGAGCAGTACTTC; clone size: NA; D gene: NA; V gene: TRBV6-1; J gene: TRBJ2-7
CDR3 protein: CASGPGLGNTEAFF; CDR3 DNA: TGCGCCAGCGGCCCGGGACTAGGGAACACTGAAGCTTTCTTT; clone size: NA; D gene: NA; V gene: TRBV10-2; J gene: TRBJ1-1
CDR3 protein: CASVYNPHEGDYNSPLHF; CDR3 DNA: TGTGCCAGTGTTTACAACCCCCACGAAGGGGACTATAATTCACCCCTCCACTTT; clone size: NA; D gene: NA; V gene: TRBV19; J gene: TRBJ1-6
CDR3 protein: CAIDGGNTGELFF; CDR3 DNA: TGTGCCATCGACGGGGGGAACACCGGGGAGCTGTTTTTT; clone size: few; D gene: NA; V gene: TRBV10-3; J gene: TRBJ2-2
CDR3 protein: CASRTGNSNQPQHF; CDR3 DNA: TGTGCCAGCAGGACAGGAAATAGCAATCAGCCCCAGCATTTT; clone size: NA; D gene: NA; V gene: TRBV2; J gene: TRBJ1-5
CDR3 protein: CAISESESEQYF; CDR3 DNA: TGTGCCATCAGTGAGTCGGAATCAGAGCAGTACTTC; clone size: many; D gene: NA; V gene: TRBV10-3; J gene: TRBJ2-7
CDR3 protein: CASSQDDAGAGEQYF; CDR3 DNA: TGTGCCAGCAGCCAAGACGATGCGGGAGCGGGGGAGCAGTACTTC; clone size: NA; D gene: TRBD2; V gene: TRBV7-2; J gene: TRBJ2-7
CDR3 protein: CASSYYGRGRYNEQFF; CDR3 DNA: TGTGCCAGCAGTTATTACGGGAGGGGGCGGTACAATGAGCAGTTCTTC; clone size: many; D gene: NA; V gene: TRBV6-5; J gene: TRBJ2-1
CDR3 protein: CASRRQGVGNTEAFF; CDR3 DNA: TGTGCCAGCAGGCGACAGGGGGTTGGGAACACTGAAGCTTTCTTT; clone size: many; D gene: TRBD1; V gene: TRBV2; J gene: TRBJ1-1
CDR3 protein: CAISESTGGNTIYF; CDR3 DNA: TGTGCCATCAGTGAGTCTACAGGGGGAAACACCATATATTTT; clone size: NA; D gene: NA; V gene: TRBV10-3; J gene: TRBJ1-3
CDR3 protein: CATKGYRGRGYTF; CDR3 DNA: TGTGCCACCAAGGGGTACCGGGGTAGAGGCTACACCTTC; clone size: few; D gene: NA; V gene: TRBV15; J gene: TRBJ1-2
CDR3 protein: CANTDSLNTGELFF; CDR3 DNA: TGTGCCAACACGGACAGTCTCAACACCGGGGAGCTGTTTTTT; clone size: many; D gene: NA; V gene: TRBV10-3; J gene: TRBJ2-2
CDR3 protein: CASSLEGGLGNEQFF; CDR3 DNA: TGCGCCAGCAGCTTGGAGGGGGGGCTGGGCAATGAGCAGTTCTTC; clone size: NA; D gene: NA; V gene: TRBV5-1; J gene: TRBJ2-1
CDR3 protein: CSVNRGSNTEAFF; CDR3 DNA: TGCAGCGTCAACAGGGGATCCAACACTGAAGCTTTCTTT; clone size: NA; D gene: TRBD1; V gene: TRBV29-1; J gene: TRBJ1-1
CDR3 protein: CASSFRVSGYTF; CDR3 DNA: TGTGCCAGCAGCTTCCGTGTGTCTGGCTACACCTTC; clone size: many; D gene: NA; V gene: TRBV11-2; J gene: TRBJ1-2
CDR3 protein: CARGEQPQHF; CDR3 DNA: TGTGCCCGAGGTGAGCAGCCCCAGCATTTT; clone size: NA; D gene: NA; V gene: TRBV19; J gene: TRBJ1-5
CDR3 protein: CSARDPGTLQYF; CDR3 DNA: TGCAGTGCTAGAGATCCCGGGACACTTCAGTACTTC; clone size: NA; D gene: NA; V gene: TRBV20-1; J gene: TRBJ2-4